This T cell receptor (beta chain) was profiled in a study of control samples from healthy donors and cancer patients. The length of the CDR3 is 15 residues. Trimming at V came to 2 bases and at J to 4 bases, leaving 2 bases not matched to a gene. Germline V gives CDR1 SGDLS, CDR2 YYNGEE. Generated by immunoSEQ multiplex PCR, the TCRdb table keeps only in-frame clones and is missing some. The sample includes roughly 92,000 clones, 86% of them seen just once. The chain combines TRBV9 with TRBJ1-5, with 11 bases aligning to TRBD1. This clonotype originated in a woman between 45 and 65 years old in good health. The sequenced sample was blood. CDR3 residues: CASSVGQGDNQPQHF. CDR3 nucleotides: TGTGCCAGCAGCGTGGGACAGGGGGATAATCAGCCCCAGCATTTT.